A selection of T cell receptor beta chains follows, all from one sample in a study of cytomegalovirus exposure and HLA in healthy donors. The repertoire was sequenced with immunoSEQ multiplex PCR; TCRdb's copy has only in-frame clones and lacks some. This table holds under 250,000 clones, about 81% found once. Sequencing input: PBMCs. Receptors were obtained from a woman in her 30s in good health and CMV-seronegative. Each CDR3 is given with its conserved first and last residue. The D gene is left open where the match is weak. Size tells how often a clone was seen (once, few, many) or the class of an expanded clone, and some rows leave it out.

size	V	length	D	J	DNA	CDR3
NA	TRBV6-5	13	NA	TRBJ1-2	TGTGCCAGCACCTTCGGGCAGGGGAATGGCTACACCTTC	CASTFGQGNGYTF
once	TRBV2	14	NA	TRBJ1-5	TGTGCCAGCAGTGAAGCGGAATGGGGGGAGCCCCAGCATTTT	CASSEAEWGEPQHF
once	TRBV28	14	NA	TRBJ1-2	TGTGCCAGCAGGCCCCCGGGGGGTGCGTATGGCTACACCTTC	CASRPPGGAYGYTF
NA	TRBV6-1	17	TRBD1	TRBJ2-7	TGTGCCAGCAGTGTTGGAGTTTGGACAGGGGCCACCTACGAGCAGTACTTC	CASSVGVWTGATYEQYF
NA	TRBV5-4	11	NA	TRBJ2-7	TGTGCCAGCAGCTTGGCCTCCGAGCAGTACTTC	CASSLASEQYF
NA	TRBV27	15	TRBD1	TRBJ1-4	TGTGCCAGCAGTTCCCGACAGGGATATGGTGAAAAACTGTTTTTT	CASSSRQGYGEKLFF
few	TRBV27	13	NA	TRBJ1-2	TGTGCCAGCAGTTTAGGTACAGACTATGGCTACACCTTC	CASSLGTDYGYTF
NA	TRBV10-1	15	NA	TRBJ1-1	TGCGCCAGCAGTGAACCGACTACCCAGAACACTGAAGCTTTCTTT	CASSEPTTQNTEAFF
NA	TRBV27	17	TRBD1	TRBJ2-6	TGTGCCAGCAGTTTAGGGACAGGGGGCTCTGGGGCCAACGTCCTGACTTTC	CASSLGTGGSGANVLTF
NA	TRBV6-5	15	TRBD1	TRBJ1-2	TGTGCCAGCAGCTATGGACAGGGGATCGGCTATGGCTACACCTTC	CASSYGQGIGYGYTF
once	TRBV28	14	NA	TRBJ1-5	TGTGCCAGCAGCGAACTATTCGGGATTCAGCCCCAGCATTTT	CASSELFGIQPQHF
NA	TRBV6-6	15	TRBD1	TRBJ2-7	TGTGCCAGCAGCTCCGCCGGGACAGGAAAGTACGAGCAGTACTTC	CASSSAGTGKYEQYF
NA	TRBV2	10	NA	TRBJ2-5	TGTGCCAGCACTCGTCAGACCCAGTACTTC	CASTRQTQYF
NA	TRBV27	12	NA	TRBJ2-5	TGTGCCAGCAGTTTAAACCGAGGGACCCAGTACTTC	CASSLNRGTQYF
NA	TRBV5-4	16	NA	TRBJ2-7	TGTGCCAGCAGCTTCGGGGGAACAGCGCTCTCCTACGAGCAGTACTTC	CASSFGGTALSYEQYF
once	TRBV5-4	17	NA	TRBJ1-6	TGTGCCAGCAGCCCCGGGGTCCCGGCCCCGGGTGACTCACCCCTCCACTTT	CASSPGVPAPGDSPLHF
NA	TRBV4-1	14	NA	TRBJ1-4	TGCGCCAGCAGCGCGGGGCCTGAGGGAGAAAAACTGTTTTTT	CASSAGPEGEKLFF
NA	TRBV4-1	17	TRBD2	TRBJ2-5	TGCGCCAGCAGAAAGGAGTTTGCGGGAGGCCGGGGAGAGACCCAGTACTTC	CASRKEFAGGRGETQYF
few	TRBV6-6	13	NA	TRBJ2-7	TGTGCCAGCAGAGATGGGACACCCTACGAGCAGTACTTC	CASRDGTPYEQYF
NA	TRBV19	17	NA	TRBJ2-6	TGTGCCAGTAGTATGGGGGTGGGAGGATCTGGGGCCAACGTCCTGACTTTC	CASSMGVGGSGANVLTF
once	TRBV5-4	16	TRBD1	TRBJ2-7	TGTGCCAGCAGCGCACGACAGGGTAGAATTCCCTACGAGCAGTACTTC	CASSARQGRIPYEQYF
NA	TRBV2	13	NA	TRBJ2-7	TGTGCCAGCAGTGAGGGGCTAGGGAACGAGCAGTACTTC	CASSEGLGNEQYF
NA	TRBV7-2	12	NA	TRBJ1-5	TGTGCCAGCAGCCTTGATTACAGGTTCCAGCATTTT	CASSLDYRFQHF
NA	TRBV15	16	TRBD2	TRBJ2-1	TGTGCCACCAGCAGCCCCACGGCGGGGGACTACAATGAGCAGTTCTTC	CATSSPTAGDYNEQFF
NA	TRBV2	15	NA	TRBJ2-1	TGTGCCAGCAGTGATGTAGCTCCCCCATACAATGAGCAGTTCTTC	CASSDVAPPYNEQFF
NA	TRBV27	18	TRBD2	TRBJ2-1	TGTGCCAGCAAATTGACTAGCGGGAGGGCCGTGGCTTACAATGAGCAGTTCTTC	CASKLTSGRAVAYNEQFF
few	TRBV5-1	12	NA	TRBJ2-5	TGCGCCTCACGGACAAATCAAGAGACCCAGTACTTC	CASRTNQETQYF
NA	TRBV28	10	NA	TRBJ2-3	TGTGCCGTTCACTCAGATACGCAGTATTTT	CAVHSDTQYF
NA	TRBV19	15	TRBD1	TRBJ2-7	TGTGCCAGTAGTCTGGGACAGGGGGCGGGGTACGAGCAGTACTTC	CASSLGQGAGYEQYF
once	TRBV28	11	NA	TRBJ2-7	TGTGCCAGCAGATACGGACTTGAGCAGTACTTC	CASRYGLEQYF
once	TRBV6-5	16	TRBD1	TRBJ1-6	TGTGCCAGCAGTTACACCCGGAGACAGGGTCAATCACCCCTCCACTTT	CASSYTRRQGQSPLHF
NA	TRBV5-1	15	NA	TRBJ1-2	TGCGCCAGCTCCGCTCAGATGGGGCTCAACTATGGCTACACCTTC	CASSAQMGLNYGYTF
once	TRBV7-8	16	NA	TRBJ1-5	TGTGCCAGCAGCTTAAATCAGGAACTTAGCAATCAGCCCCAGCATTTT	CASSLNQELSNQPQHF
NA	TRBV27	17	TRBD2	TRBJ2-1	TGTGCCAGCAGTTCTTCCCAGCGGGAGGGTTCCTACAATGAGCAGTTCTTC	CASSSSQREGSYNEQFF
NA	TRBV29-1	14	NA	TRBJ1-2	TGCAGCGTTGGAGGATTAAGTGGGAGCTATGGCTACACCTTC	CSVGGLSGSYGYTF
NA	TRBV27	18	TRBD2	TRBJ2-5	TGTGCCAGCAGTTTGGTCCCGGGACTAGCTAGCCCAAGGGAGACCCAGTACTTC	CASSLVPGLASPRETQYF
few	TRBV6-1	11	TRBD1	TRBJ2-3	TGTGCCTATGGGACGACAGGGCCGCAGTATTTT	CAYGTTGPQYF
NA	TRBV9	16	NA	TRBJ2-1	TGTGCCAGCAGCCCCCCTGCAGGAACCGGATACAATGAGCAGTTCTTC	CASSPPAGTGYNEQFF
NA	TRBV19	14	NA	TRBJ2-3	TGTGCCGGGTCCTCAAGACAGATCACAGATACGCAGTATTTT	CAGSSRQITDTQYF
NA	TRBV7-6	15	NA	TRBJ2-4	TGTGCCAGCAGCTTAGTCCCGGGTCACAAAAACATTCAGTACTTC	CASSLVPGHKNIQYF
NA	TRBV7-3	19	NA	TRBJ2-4	TGTGCCAGCAGCTTATACCCCCCCGGACAGCTCCTAGCCAAAAACATTCAGTACTTC	CASSLYPPGQLLAKNIQYF